Here is one T cell receptor (beta chain) with its context. There is no known antigen for this receptor. No base qualities exist here, and no much larger clone lies one base off it. A distance of 10 bases separates the germline ends of V and J, which lose 1 base and 2 bases respectively. Sequences SGHVS (CDR1) and FNYEAQ (CDR2) are obtained from the germline V gene. From the cysteine through the phenylalanine, the CDR3 covers 15 amino acids. The only DNA kept is the CDR3, 45 bases in frame from the first base. Library creation used RACE. The instrument was a NextSeq 500. During library preparation, unique molecular identifiers were attached to individual cDNA molecules so that TCRs could be counted quantitatively and reproducibly. Each blood RNA sample was used to sequence both TCR alpha and TCR beta chains. The published analysis was carried out like this. The median number of TCRs per sample was over 85,000, ranging from roughly 23,224 to 690,600. V, J and CDR3 annotation of the TCR reads was carried out using the Decombinator software suite. For PS versus PT1 abundance plots, all samples were subsampled to the same number of TCRs (28,000). TCRs were defined as expanded if absent before sensitization and observed at least eight times at the 2-week time point. The raw public reads went through TCRdb reprocessing: fastp at Q25, MiXCR clone calling, in-frame beta chains kept. Merged by CDR3 protein, the rows form single entries marked with the most common genes and DNA. TCRdb's processing, not the authors', yielded these V and J calls. The sample data list around 57,000 distinct CDR3 sequences, and 11% of these were observed just once. Together, the top ten hold under 5% of the sample.

The sample's time point label, in plain terms: pre-sensitization, week 0. The treatment or condition label for this specimen denotes: therapeutic diphenylcyclopropenone sensitization with weekly scalp DPC. At every patch-test visit, the blood draw took place before the patch test was put on. Patients were considered eligible if aged 18 to 70, diagnosed with alopecia and deemed suitable for DPC therapy, and patients were excluded if pregnant. Unfractionated whole blood was collected in Tempus Blood RNA tubes, and total RNA was extracted from that blood. The entry originates in a study of human T cells and chemical hapten exposure (dated by TCRdb to about 2021). Study-wide context: For sensitization, 2% DPC in acetone was applied to a roughly 2 cm by roughly 2 cm area of upper inner arm skin. Throughout the study period of roughly 24 weeks, patients also received therapeutic DPC doses to the scalp every week. Patch testing was done on the upper back using Finn chambers containing 0.01% DPC, and results were scored after 6 days according to International Contact Dermatitis Research Group standards. Most of the patients in the cohort were female, and the cohort covered alopecia areata with under or over 50% scalp involvement, alopecia totalis and alopecia universalis. The libraries were sequenced as a pool, and the TCR yield per sample differed mostly because of small variations in library volumes within the pool. In alopecia patients, the study followed how the peripheral blood TCR repertoire changed in vivo over primary and secondary sensitization to diphenylcyclopropenone (DPC), a hapten. Blood samples were taken from patients before sensitization (week 0) and then at 2, 6 and about 24 weeks after DPC sensitization. Blood for TCR sequencing was provided by twenty-nine alopecia patients at one to four time points (pre-sensitization, 2, 6 and 24 weeks).

Here is what the overall study found, with its caveats: A positive correlation was found between the number of PT1 expanded TCRs and patch test score, with significance reached at thresholds 8, 16 and 32 but not 4. Expanded TCRs formed significantly more large CDR3 similarity clusters than pre-sensitization or healthy control sets, consistent with antigen-driven responses. Repeated subsampling changed both the strength of the expansion versus patch-test correlation and the threshold at which that correlation became significant. No change with DPC sensitization was found in the number of TCRs above 1 in 1000 frequency, and no evidence of global repertoire structure alterations was found. Because every patient had alopecia, a presumed autoimmune disease, the patients' immune response might differ from that of healthy individuals.

The source is a woman aged 40 to 55 with alopecia areata. Some clones in this sample may be carry-over from other donors' samples. The specimen was whole blood, collected in connection with sensitization to the hapten diphenylcyclopropenone (DPC). Rearrangement joined TRBV7-6 to TRBJ2-3; the D call could be TRBD1 or TRBD2, with each sharing 5 bases. Here is the DNA: TGTGCCAGCAGCTTAGGGGGGTGGAACACAGATACGCAGTATTTT. Translated, this gives CASSLGGWNTDTQYF.